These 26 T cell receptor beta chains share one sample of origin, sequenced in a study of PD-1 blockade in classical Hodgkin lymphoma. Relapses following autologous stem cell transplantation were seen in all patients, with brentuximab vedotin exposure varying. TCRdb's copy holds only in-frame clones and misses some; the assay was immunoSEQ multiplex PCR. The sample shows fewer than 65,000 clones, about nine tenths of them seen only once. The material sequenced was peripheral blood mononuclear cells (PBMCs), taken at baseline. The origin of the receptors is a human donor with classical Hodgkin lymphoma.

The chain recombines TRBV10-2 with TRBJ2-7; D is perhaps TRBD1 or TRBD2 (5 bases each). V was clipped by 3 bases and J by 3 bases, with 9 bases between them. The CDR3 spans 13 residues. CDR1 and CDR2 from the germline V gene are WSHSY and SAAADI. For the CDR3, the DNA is TGCGCCAGCAGTGATGAGGGGATCTACGAGCAGTACTTC. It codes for CASSDEGIYEQYF.

CDR3: CASRDSGLSYEQYF. The CDR3 bases are TGTGCCAGCAGAGACTCGGGACTCTCCTACGAGCAGTACTTC. This rearrangement joins TRBV2 to TRBJ2-7; a weak D match, TRBD2 (6 bases). V lost 6 bases and J lost 0, with 12 bases in between. The CDR3 sequence is 14 residues long. CDR1 SNHLY and CDR2 FYNNEI come from the germline V gene.

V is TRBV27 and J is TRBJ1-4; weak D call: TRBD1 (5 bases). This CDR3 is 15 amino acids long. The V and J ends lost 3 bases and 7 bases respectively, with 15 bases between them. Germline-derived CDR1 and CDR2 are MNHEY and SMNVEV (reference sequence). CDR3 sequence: CASSFSGTDVEKLFF. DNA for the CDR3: TGTGCCAGCAGTTTCTCCGGGACGGATGTTGAAAAACTGTTTTTT.

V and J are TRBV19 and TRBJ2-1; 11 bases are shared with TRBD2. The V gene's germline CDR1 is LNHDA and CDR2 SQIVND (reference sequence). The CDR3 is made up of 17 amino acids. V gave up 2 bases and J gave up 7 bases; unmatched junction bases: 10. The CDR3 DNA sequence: TGTGCCAGTAGTATAAGTATTCTAGCGGGAGGTGGTAATGAGCAGTTCTTC. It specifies CASSISILAGGGNEQFF.

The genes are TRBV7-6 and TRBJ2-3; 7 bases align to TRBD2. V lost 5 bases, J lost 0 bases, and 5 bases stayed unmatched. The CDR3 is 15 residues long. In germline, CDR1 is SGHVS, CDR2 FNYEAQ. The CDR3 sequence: CASSNSGYSTDTQYF. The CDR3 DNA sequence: TGTGCCAGCAGCAATAGCGGGTATAGCACAGATACGCAGTATTTT.

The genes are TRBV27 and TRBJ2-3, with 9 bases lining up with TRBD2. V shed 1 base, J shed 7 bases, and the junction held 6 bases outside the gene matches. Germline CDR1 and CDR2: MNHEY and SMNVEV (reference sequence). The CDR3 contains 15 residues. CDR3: CASSLFSGGQYTQYF. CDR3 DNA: TGTGCCAGCAGTTTATTTAGCGGGGGCCAATATACGCAGTATTTT.

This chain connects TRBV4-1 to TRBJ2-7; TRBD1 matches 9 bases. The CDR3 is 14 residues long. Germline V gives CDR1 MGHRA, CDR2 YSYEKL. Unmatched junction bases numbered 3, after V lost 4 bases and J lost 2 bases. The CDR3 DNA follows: TGCGCCAGCAGCCCCCGGGACAGGGCCTACGAGCAGTACTTC. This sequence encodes CASSPRDRAYEQYF.

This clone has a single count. CDR3 sequence reads: CASSLWSSGRRTSSYNEQFF. DNA of the CDR3: TGTGCCAGCAGCTTGTGGTCTAGCGGGAGAAGAACGTCCTCCTACAATGAGCAGTTCTTC. The gene calls are TRBV5-4 and TRBJ2-1, with TRBD2 matching over 10 bases. Unmatched junction bases numbered 13, after V lost 1 base and J lost 0 bases. The CDR3 consists of 20 residues. Germline CDR1 reads SGHNT; CDR2 reads YYREEE (reference sequence).

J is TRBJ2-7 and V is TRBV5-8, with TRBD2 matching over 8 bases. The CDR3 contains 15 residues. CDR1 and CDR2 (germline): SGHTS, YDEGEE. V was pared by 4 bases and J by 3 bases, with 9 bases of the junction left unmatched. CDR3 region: CASSAPGLVNYEQYF. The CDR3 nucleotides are TGTGCCAGCAGCGCCCCGGGACTAGTCAACTACGAGCAGTACTTC.

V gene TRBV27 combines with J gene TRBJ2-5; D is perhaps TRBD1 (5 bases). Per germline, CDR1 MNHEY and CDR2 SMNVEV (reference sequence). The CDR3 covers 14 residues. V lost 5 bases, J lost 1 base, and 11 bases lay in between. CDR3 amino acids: CASSTRGAQETQYF. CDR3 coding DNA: TGTGCCAGCAGTACACGTGGGGCCCAAGAGACCCAGTACTTC.

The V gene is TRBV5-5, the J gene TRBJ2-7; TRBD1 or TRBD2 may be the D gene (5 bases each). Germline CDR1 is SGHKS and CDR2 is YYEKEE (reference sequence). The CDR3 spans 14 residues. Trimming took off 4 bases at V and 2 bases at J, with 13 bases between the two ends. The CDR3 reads CASSLGAAPYEQYF. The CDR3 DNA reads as TGTGCCAGCAGCCTCGGGGCAGCCCCCTACGAGCAGTACTTC.

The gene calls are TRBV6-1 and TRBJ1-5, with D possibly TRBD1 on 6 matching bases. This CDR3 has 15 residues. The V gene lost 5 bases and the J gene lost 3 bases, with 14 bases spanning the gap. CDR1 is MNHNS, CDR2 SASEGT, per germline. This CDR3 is CASSIYREINQPQHF. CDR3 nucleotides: TGTGCCAGCAGTATTTACAGGGAAATCAATCAGCCCCAGCATTTT.

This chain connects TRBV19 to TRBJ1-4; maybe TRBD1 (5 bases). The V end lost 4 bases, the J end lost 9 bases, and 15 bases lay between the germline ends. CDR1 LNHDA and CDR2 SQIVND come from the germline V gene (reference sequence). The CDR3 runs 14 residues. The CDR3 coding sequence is TGTGCCAGTAGTAGCCGGGACGGGGCCCAAAAACTGTTTTTT. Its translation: CASSSRDGAQKLFF.

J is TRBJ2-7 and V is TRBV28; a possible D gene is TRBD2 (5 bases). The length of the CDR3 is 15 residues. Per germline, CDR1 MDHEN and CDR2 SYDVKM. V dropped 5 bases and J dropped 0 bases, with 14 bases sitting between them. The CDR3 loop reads CASSRPTGFSYEQYF. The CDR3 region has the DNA TGTGCCAGCAGTCGACCAACGGGATTCTCCTACGAGCAGTACTTC.

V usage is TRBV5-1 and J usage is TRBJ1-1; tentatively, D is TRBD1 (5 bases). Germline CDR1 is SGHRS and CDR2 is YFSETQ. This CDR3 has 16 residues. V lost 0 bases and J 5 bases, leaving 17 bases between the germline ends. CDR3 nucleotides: TGCGCCAGCAGCTTGGCCCGTGGGGGGGAAGGAACTGAAGCTTTCTTT. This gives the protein CASSLARGGEGTEAFF.

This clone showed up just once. This CDR3 is CASRVDRSNYGYTF. In DNA form, the CDR3 reads TGTGCCAGCAGAGTGGACAGATCTAACTATGGCTACACCTTC. The chain joins TRBV6-1 to TRBJ1-2, with D tentatively TRBD1 (6 bases). CDR3 size: 14 residues. Germline CDR1 and CDR2: MNHNS and SASEGT. V lost 6 bases and J 0 bases, leaving 11 bases between the germline ends.

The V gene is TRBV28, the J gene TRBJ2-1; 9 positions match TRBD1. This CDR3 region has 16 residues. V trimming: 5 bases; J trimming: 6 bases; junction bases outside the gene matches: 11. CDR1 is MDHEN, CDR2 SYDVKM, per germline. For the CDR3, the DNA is TGTGCCAGCAGTATCCCCACCGGGACAGGGTTCAATGAGCAGTTCTTC. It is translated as CASSIPTGTGFNEQFF.

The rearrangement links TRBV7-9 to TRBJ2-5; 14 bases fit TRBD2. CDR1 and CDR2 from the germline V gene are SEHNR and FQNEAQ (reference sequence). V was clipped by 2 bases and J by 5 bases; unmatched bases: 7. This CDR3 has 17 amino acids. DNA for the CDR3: TGTGCCAGCAGCTTAATCGGACTAGCGGGGGGAAGGGAGACCCAGTACTTC. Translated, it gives CASSLIGLAGGRETQYF. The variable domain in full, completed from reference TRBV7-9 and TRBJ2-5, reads DTGVSQNPRHKITKRGQNVTFRCDPISEHNRLYWYRQTLGQGPEFLTYFQNEAQLEKSRLLSDRFSAERPKGSFSTLEIQRTEQGDSAMYLCASSLIGLAGGRETQYFGPGTRLLVL.

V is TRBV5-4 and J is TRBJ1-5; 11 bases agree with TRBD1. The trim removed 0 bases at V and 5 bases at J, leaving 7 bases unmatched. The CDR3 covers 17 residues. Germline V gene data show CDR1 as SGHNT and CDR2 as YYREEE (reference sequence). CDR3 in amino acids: CASSLETRDRGYQPQHF. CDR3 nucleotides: TGTGCCAGCAGCTTGGAAACCCGGGACAGGGGGTATCAGCCCCAGCATTTT.

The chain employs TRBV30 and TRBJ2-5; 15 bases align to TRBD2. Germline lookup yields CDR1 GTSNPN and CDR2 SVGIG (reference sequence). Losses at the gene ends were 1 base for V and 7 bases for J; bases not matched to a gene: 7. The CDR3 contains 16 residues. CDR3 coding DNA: TGTGCCTGGAGTGCGGGGACTAGCGGGAGGTACGGGACCCAGTACTTC. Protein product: CAWSAGTSGRYGTQYF.

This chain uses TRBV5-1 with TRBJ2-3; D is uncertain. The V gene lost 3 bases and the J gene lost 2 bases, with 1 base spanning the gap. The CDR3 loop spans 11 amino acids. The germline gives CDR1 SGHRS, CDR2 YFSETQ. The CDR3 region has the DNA TGCGCCAGCAGCTCCACAGATACGCAGTATTTT. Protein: CASSSTDTQYF.

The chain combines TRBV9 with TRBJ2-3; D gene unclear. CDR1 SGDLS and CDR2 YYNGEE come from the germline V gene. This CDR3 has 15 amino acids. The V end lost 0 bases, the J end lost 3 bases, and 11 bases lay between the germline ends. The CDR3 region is CASSVEGRPTDTQYF. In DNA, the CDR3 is TGTGCCAGCAGCGTAGAGGGCAGGCCAACAGATACGCAGTATTTT.

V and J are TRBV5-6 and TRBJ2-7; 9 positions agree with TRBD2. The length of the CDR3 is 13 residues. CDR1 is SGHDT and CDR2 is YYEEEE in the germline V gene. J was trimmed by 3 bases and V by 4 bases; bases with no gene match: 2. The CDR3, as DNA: TGTGCCAGCAGCCGACTAGCGGTCTACGAGCAGTACTTC. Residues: CASSRLAVYEQYF.

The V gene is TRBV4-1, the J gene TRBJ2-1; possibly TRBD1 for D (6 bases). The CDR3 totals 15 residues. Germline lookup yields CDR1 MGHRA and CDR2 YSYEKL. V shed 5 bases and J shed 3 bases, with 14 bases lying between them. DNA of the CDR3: TGCGCCAGCAGCTCCGCAGGACAGAGCTACAATGAGCAGTTCTTC. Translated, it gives CASSSAGQSYNEQFF.

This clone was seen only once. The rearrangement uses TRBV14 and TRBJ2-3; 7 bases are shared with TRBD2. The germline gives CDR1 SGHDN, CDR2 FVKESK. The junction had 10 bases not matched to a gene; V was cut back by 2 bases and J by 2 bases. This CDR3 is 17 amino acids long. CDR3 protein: CASSQPPPGLNTDTQYF. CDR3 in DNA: TGTGCCAGCAGCCAACCGCCCCCGGGACTAAACACAGATACGCAGTATTTT.

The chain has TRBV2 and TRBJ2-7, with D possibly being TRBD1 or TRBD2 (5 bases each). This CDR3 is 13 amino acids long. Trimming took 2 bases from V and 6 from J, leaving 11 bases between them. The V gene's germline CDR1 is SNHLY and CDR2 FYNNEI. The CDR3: CASSEWGIGEQYF. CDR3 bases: TGTGCCAGCAGTGAATGGGGGATTGGCGAGCAGTACTTC.